A single sample is the source of the 24 T cell receptor beta chains below, sequenced in a study of blood T cell repertoires in COVID-19. The table came from immunoSEQ multiplex PCR; TCRdb's copy has only in-frame clones and leaves some out. The sample holds 45,000 to 55,000 clones; 75% to 90% are singletons and the top ten take less than 4%. Sequences were obtained from peripheral blood. The source is a human donor in a cohort sampled during active COVID-19.

V usage is TRBV7-2 and J usage is TRBJ2-7, with D perhaps TRBD1 (5 bases). V was cut by 5 bases and J by 3 bases, with 14 bases left in between. CDR1 is SGHTA, CDR2 FQGNSA, per germline. The CDR3 contains 14 residues. CDR3 bases: TGTGCCAGCAGCCCCATGGCCAGGGTCTACGAGCAGTACTTC. It codes for CASSPMARVYEQYF.

This chain links TRBV6-6 with TRBJ2-7; D may be TRBD2 (6 bases). The germline gives CDR1 MNHNY, CDR2 SVGAGI (reference sequence). With 4 bases removed from V and 0 bases from J, the gap between germline ends came to 13 bases. The CDR3 loop spans 15 amino acids. For the CDR3, the DNA is TGTGCCAGCAGTTGGGGACGGAGGGACTCCTACGAGCAGTACTTC. Encoded protein: CASSWGRRDSYEQYF.

V and J are TRBV12-5 and TRBJ2-7, with 7 bases that match TRBD1. V lost 6 bases to trimming and J lost 2 bases; unmatched junction nucleotides: 4. Germline-derived CDR1 and CDR2 are LGHNT and FRNRAP. This CDR3 has 13 amino acids. The CDR3 sequence: CASGVQGTYEQYF. The CDR3 DNA is TGTGCTAGTGGAGTACAGGGGACCTACGAGCAGTACTTC.

This clone came up once. This chain connects TRBV5-1 to TRBJ2-1; tentatively, D is TRBD2 (6 bases). This CDR3 is built from 17 residues. Germline assignment: CDR1 SGHRS and CDR2 YFSETQ. V was shortened by 4 bases and J by 0 bases, with 17 bases between the two germline ends. In DNA form, the CDR3 reads TGCGCCAGCAGCCTGTCCGCGCTAGCGAGCTCCTACAATGAGCAGTTCTTC. The encoded protein is CASSLSALASSYNEQFF.

This chain joins TRBV5-1 and TRBJ2-3; TRBD2 matches 12 bases. This CDR3 spans 16 amino acids. The V segment lost 0 bases and the J segment 4 bases; nucleotides outside the gene matches: 3. Per germline, CDR1 SGHRS and CDR2 YFSETQ. CDR3 sequence reads: CASSLVTSGSSDTQYF. CDR3 nucleotide sequence: TGCGCCAGCAGCTTGGTGACTAGCGGGAGTTCAGATACGCAGTATTTT.

The chain recombines TRBV5-5 with TRBJ1-5; tentative D call: TRBD1 (6 bases). The CDR3 spans 14 residues. Per germline, CDR1 SGHKS and CDR2 YYEKEE (reference sequence). Trimming cost V 5 bases and J 2 bases, with 11 bases left between them. CDR3 DNA: TGTGCCAGCAGGCCAGGGGTCGGCAATCAGCCCCAGCATTTT. This translates into CASRPGVGNQPQHF.

This chain joins TRBV27 and TRBJ1-2, with D perhaps TRBD1 (5 bases). This CDR3 is built from 17 residues. From germline, CDR1 is MNHEY and CDR2 SMNVEV (reference sequence). With 9 bases removed from V and 6 bases from J, the gap between germline ends came to 29 bases. This CDR3 is CASLSLGSGRLQDGYTF. Here the CDR3 DNA reads TGTGCCAGTCTTTCTTTAGGATCCGGGCGGTTACAGGATGGCTACACCTTC.

CDR3 protein: CASSGGTTGELFF. CDR3 nucleotides: TGTGCCAGCAGCGGAGGGACCACCGGGGAGCTGTTTTTT. The chain combines TRBV7-3 with TRBJ2-2; possibly TRBD2 for D (6 bases). V was cut by 5 bases and J by 4 bases, with 8 bases left in between. CDR1 is SGHTA and CDR2 is FQGTGA in the germline V gene. The CDR3 is made up of 13 amino acids.

The chain combines TRBV19 with TRBJ1-1; TRBD1 might be the D (6 bases). Trimming pared 7 bases from V and 1 base from J, leaving 16 bases between. The germline V gene encodes CDR1 LNHDA and CDR2 SQIVND (reference sequence). The CDR3 sequence is 15 residues long. The CDR3 nucleotides read TGTGCCAGTAAAGGTGCGGGGGCTCGGAACACTGAAGCTTTCTTT. It is translated as CASKGAGARNTEAFF.

CDR3 nucleotide sequence: TGTGCCAGCAGCTCCCGAGGACAGGCCGAAAAACTGTTTTTT. As protein: CASSSRGQAEKLFF. V usage is TRBV9 and J usage is TRBJ1-4, with 7 bases that match TRBD1. The CDR3 has 14 residues. After removal of 4 bases from V and 8 bases from J, the junction contained 8 bases not matched to a gene. Germline CDR1 reads SGDLS; CDR2 reads YYNGEE.

The V and J genes are TRBV7-2 and TRBJ1-6; D gene uncertain. Trimming removed 0 bases at V and 4 bases at J, with 7 bases between. CDR3 length: 15 amino acids. Germline V gene data show CDR1 as SGHTA and CDR2 as FQGNSA. The CDR3 loop reads CASSLAGRYNSPLHF. In DNA form, the CDR3 reads TGTGCCAGCAGCTTAGCGGGGAGATATAATTCACCCCTCCACTTT. The variable domain in full, with the rest retrieved from reference TRBV7-2 and TRBJ1-6, is GAGVSQSPSNKVTEKGKDVELRCDPISGHTALYWYRQSLGQGLEFLIYFQGNSAPDKSGLPSDRFSAERTGGSVSTLTIQRTQQEDSAVYLCASSLAGRYNSPLHFGNGTRLTVT.

This clone was seen a few times. This chain joins TRBV29-1 and TRBJ2-7, with 9 bases fitting TRBD1. The ends lost 7 bases at V and 7 bases at J; junction bases unmatched: 11. CDR1 is SQVTM, CDR2 ANQGSEA, per germline. CDR3 length equals 13 residues. The CDR3 reads CSAGTGTGGEQYF. The CDR3 DNA reads TGCAGCGCTGGGACAGGGACCGGGGGAGAGCAGTACTTC.

The rearrangement joins TRBV7-9 to TRBJ1-3; unclear D gene. Trimming took 4 bases from V and 3 from J, leaving 16 bases between them. Looked up from germline, CDR1 is SEHNR and CDR2 is FQNEAQ (reference sequence). The CDR3 loop spans 16 amino acids. In DNA form, the CDR3 reads TGTGCCAGCAGCTCACCGGAGATAAGTTTTGGAAACACCATATATTTT. Its protein is CASSSPEISFGNTIYF. The full variable domain, rest sourced from reference TRBV7-9 and TRBJ1-3, is DTGVSQNPRHKITKRGQNVTFRCDPISEHNRLYWYRQTLGQGPEFLTYFQNEAQLEKSRLLSDRFSAERPKGSFSTLEIQRTEQGDSAMYLCASSSPEISFGNTIYFGEGSWLTVV.

The genes are TRBV7-6 and TRBJ2-3; D is perhaps TRBD2 (6 bases). Germline V gene sequence: CDR1 SGHVS, CDR2 FNYEAQ. V was shortened by 6 bases and J by 4 bases, with 17 bases between the two germline ends. This CDR3 region has 15 residues. CDR3 loop: CASSRDSLRSDTQYF. The CDR3 coding sequence is TGTGCCAGCAGTCGGGACTCTTTGCGGTCAGATACGCAGTATTTT. Looking up the rest from reference TRBV7-6 and TRBJ2-3 gives the full variable domain: GAGVSQSPRYKVTKRGQDVALRCDPISGHVSLYWYRQALGQGPEFLTYFNYEAQQDKSGLPNDRFSAERPEGSISTLTIQRTEQRDSAMYRCASSRDSLRSDTQYFGPGTRLTVL.

This chain connects TRBV5-6 to TRBJ2-7; TRBD1 is a possible D gene (5 bases). CDR3 length: 15 residues. V gave up 1 base and J gave up 2 bases, with 13 bases separating them. Germline loops: CDR1 SGHDT, CDR2 YYEEEE. The CDR3: CASSLLGAETYEQYF. The CDR3, as DNA: TGTGCCAGCAGCTTGTTAGGGGCCGAAACCTACGAGCAGTACTTC.

There are a few counts of this clone. In the same sample, other DNA sequences code for this CDR3. The V and J genes are TRBV11-2 and TRBJ1-1, with a tentative D call TRBD1 (5 bases). V lost 3 bases and J lost 1, with 12 bases in between. The CDR3 runs to 15 residues. Germline V gene data show CDR1 as SGHAT and CDR2 as FQNNGV. The DNA of the CDR3 is TGTGCCAGCAGCTTGTTAACAGGTTCGAACACTGAAGCTTTCTTT. Its translation is CASSLLTGSNTEAFF.

The V and J genes are TRBV2 and TRBJ1-5, with D tentatively TRBD1 (5 bases). V was cut by 2 bases and J by 5 bases, with 10 bases left in between. The CDR3 runs 14 residues. Looked up from germline, CDR1 is SNHLY and CDR2 is FYNNEI. DNA for the CDR3: TGTGCCAGCAGTGAATATTGGGGCGATCAGCCCCAGCATTTT. It is translated as CASSEYWGDQPQHF.

The chain has TRBV6-6 and TRBJ1-1; maybe TRBD1 (6 bases). The CDR3 contains 14 residues. V was shortened by 6 bases and J by 5 bases, with 16 bases between the two germline ends. CDR1 and CDR2 (germline): MNHNY, SVGAGI (reference sequence). The CDR3 loop is CASSPGEGWTEAFF. CDR3 coding DNA: TGTGCCAGCAGCCCAGGGGAGGGATGGACTGAAGCTTTCTTT.

This rearrangement joins TRBV12-5 to TRBJ2-1; TRBD2 matches 14 bases. The CDR3 totals 17 residues. Germline V gives CDR1 LGHNT, CDR2 FRNRAP. Trimming took 5 bases from V and 7 from J; bases not matched to a gene: 10. CDR3 region: CASGQGTSGRLGNEQFF. CDR3 in DNA: TGTGCTAGTGGTCAAGGGACTAGCGGGAGACTTGGTAATGAGCAGTTCTTC. Variable domain in full (rest from reference TRBV12-5 and TRBJ2-1): DARVTQTPRHKVTEMGQEVTMRCQPILGHNTVFWYRQTMMQGLELLAYFRNRAPLDDSGMPKDRFSAEMPDATLATLKIQPSEPRDSAVYFCASGQGTSGRLGNEQFFGPGTRLTVL.

This clone appeared once. This chain uses TRBV14 with TRBJ2-2, with D uncertain. The V end was cut by 2 bases, the J end by 4 bases, with 8 bases between. This CDR3 is 14 amino acids long. Germline lookup yields CDR1 SGHDN and CDR2 FVKESK. DNA for the CDR3: TGTGCCAGCAGCCAACAGGTATCCACCGGGGAGCTGTTTTTT. This gives the protein CASSQQVSTGELFF.

The chain joins TRBV19 to TRBJ1-2; 9 nucleotides line up with TRBD1. CDR3 length equals 14 residues. V shed 10 bases, J shed 1 base, and the junction held 7 bases outside the gene matches. Germline CDR1 LNHDA, CDR2 SQIVND (reference sequence). This CDR3 is CATFGDRDNYGYTF. In nucleotides, the CDR3 is TGTGCCACCTTTGGGGACAGGGATAACTATGGCTACACCTTC.

The chain is built from TRBV27 and TRBJ2-1, with 7 bases that match TRBD1. The CDR3 has 12 amino acids. V lost 8 bases, J lost 9 bases, and 7 bases stayed unmatched. CDR1 MNHEY and CDR2 SMNVEV come from the germline V gene (reference sequence). The CDR3 bases are TGTGCCAGCTCCTCAGGGGGTAGTGAGCAGTTCTTC. This gives the protein CASSSGGSEQFF.

The gene calls are TRBV5-1 and TRBJ2-5; 7 positions agree with TRBD1. The trim removed 3 bases at V and 7 bases at J, leaving 6 bases unmatched. The V gene's germline CDR1 is SGHRS and CDR2 YFSETQ. The CDR3 contains 13 residues. The CDR3 spells CASSSGTDGTQYF. CDR3 DNA sequence: TGCGCCAGCAGCTCCGGGACAGACGGGACCCAGTACTTC.

V and J are TRBV9 and TRBJ2-5; 12 positions agree with TRBD2. With V trimmed by 4 bases and J by 2 bases, 12 bases remained unmatched. This CDR3 region has 18 residues. In germline, CDR1 is SGDLS, CDR2 YYNGEE. The CDR3 is CASSPLLAGGPTQETQYF. The CDR3 region has the DNA TGTGCCAGCAGCCCCTTGCTAGCGGGGGGGCCGACTCAAGAGACCCAGTACTTC.